The clone carrying this T cell receptor (beta chain) was observed a few times. The germline CDR1 and CDR2 sequences are SGDLS and YYNGEE. The CDR3 has 16 amino acids. V trimming: 0 bases; J trimming: 0 bases; junction bases outside the gene matches: 3. Two oligonucleotides, mixed equimolar, formed the beta constant-region primer covering TRBC1 and TRBC2. Each CDR3 protein is one row after TCRdb ran MiXCR on the UMI-ligation and nested PCR reads. The profile covers 120,000 to 150,000 distinct CDR3 sequences, with over 15% appearing a single time and about 0.14% taken by the ten largest. This sample was included in a study of naive and memory T cell subsets.

Sequencing was carried out using naive CD4+ T cells from blood. The V gene is TRBV9, the J gene TRBJ2-1, with TRBD2 identical over 7 bases. This clonotype originated in a human donor in good health. CDR3 amino acids: CASSVVGGSSYNEQFF. CDR3 nucleotide sequence: TGTGCCAGCAGCGTAGTGGGCGGGAGCTCCTACAATGAGCAGTTCTTC.